Sequencing of this T cell receptor beta chain was carried out in a study of patients and donors after allogeneic stem cell transplantation. The CDR3 extends over 16 amino acids. V was pared by 0 bases and J by 0 bases, with 9 bases between. Germline V gene sequence: CDR1 LGHNA, CDR2 YNFKEQ. TCRdb redid the calling of the RT-PCR reads with MiXCR, one entry per CDR3 protein. The sample consists of some 150,000 distinct CDR3 sequences, 37% of them appearing once. The clonotype comes from a human donor who was either an allogeneic HSCT recipient or a stem cell or donor lymphocyte infusion donor (not recorded which). It is not recorded whose cells these are; they may come from a transplant donor. Sequencing was carried out using blood, either unsorted or a sorted T cell fraction (not recorded which). The chain uses TRBV4-2 and TRBJ1-5, with D perhaps matching TRBD1 (5 bases). The CDR3 protein is CASSQDWGASNQPQHF. The CDR3 DNA sequence: TGTGCCAGCAGCCAAGATTGGGGCGCTAGCAATCAGCCCCAGCATTTT.